This paragraph covers one T cell receptor (beta chain) sequence. Its antigen remains unidentified. Base qualities were left out, and no much larger clone turns up one base away. The germline V gene gives CDR1 as SGHDT and CDR2 as YYEEEE. Including cysteine and phenylalanine, the CDR3 has 12 amino acids. Only the CDR3 region is kept as DNA, spanning 36 bases read in frame from base 1. The V end loses 5 bases and the J end loses 7 bases, and a stretch of 12 bases separates them. This sample is drawn from a study of T cell repertoires in cytomegalovirus infection (dated by TCRdb to between 2019 and 2020). Regarding the research as a whole: The peptide stimulations were aimed at well-studied HLA-B-restricted epitopes as well as recently identified HLA-C-restricted CMV epitopes, whose presentation resists viral immunomodulation. Donor HLA type was relevant to the analysis, as public TCR beta signatures indicated carriage of CMV infection together with the matching HLA type. Findings and caveats that apply to the study as a whole: The ex vivo response was dominated by HLA-C-restricted CMV-specific TCR beta clonotypes, which also provided the single most frequent clonotype in two of eight donors. Cumulative frequency of public TCR beta family members discriminated carriers of CMV infection plus the relevant HLA type in this cohort and an independent roughly 330-donor cohort.

The treatment or condition label on this specimen signifies: in vitro stimulation with specific CMV peptide epitopes to enrich CMV-specific T cells. The reads were generated on an Illumina HiSeq 1500. The public reads were quality trimmed at Q25 with fastp and then assembled into clones with MiXCR by TCRdb, keeping productive beta chains. CDR3 protein duplicates are merged, each entry listing the most common genes and DNA. The sample table shows 340,000 or so distinct CDR3 sequences, and roughly 25% are seen once. About an eighth of the sample goes to the ten largest clones. This receptor was obtained from a human donor in good health (CMV status not recorded). Some clones in this sample may be carry-over from other donors' samples. This chain is built from TRBV5-6 and TRBJ1-1; the D gene is perhaps TRBD1, on 6 matching bases. The sequences come from cultured PBMCs, collected from culture after CMV antigen stimulation. The CDR3 sequence is CASSQTGREAFF. The DNA sequence is as follows: TGTGCCAGCAGTCAAACAGGGCGTGAAGCTTTCTTT.